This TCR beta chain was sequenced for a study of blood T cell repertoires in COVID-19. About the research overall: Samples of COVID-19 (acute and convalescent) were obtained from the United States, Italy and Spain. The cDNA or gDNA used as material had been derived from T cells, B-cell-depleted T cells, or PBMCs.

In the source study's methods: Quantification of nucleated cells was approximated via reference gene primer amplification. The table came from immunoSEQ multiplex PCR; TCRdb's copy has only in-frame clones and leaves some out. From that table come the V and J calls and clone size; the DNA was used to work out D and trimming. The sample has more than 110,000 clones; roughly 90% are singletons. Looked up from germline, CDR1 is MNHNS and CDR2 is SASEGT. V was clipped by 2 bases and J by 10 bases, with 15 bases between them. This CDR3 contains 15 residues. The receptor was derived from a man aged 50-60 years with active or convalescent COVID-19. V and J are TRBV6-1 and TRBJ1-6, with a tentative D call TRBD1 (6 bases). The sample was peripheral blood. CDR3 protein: CASSEITGPYSPLHF. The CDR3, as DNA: TGTGCCAGCAGTGAAATAACAGGGCCGTACTCACCCCTCCACTTT.